This T cell receptor (beta chain) is drawn from a study of vaccination and CD4 T cells after COVID-19. Looking at the study overall: Stimulation of cells relied on overlapping spike peptides derived from SARS-CoV-2, HCoV-NL63, HCoV-OC43 and HCoV-229E. Cultures acting as controls obtained a CEFX pool, an HIV-1 Nef pool, or no peptide.

An Oncomine TCR Beta short-read assay was used to sequence the DNA from cultured CD4+ T cells. TCRdb recomputed calls from the PCR reads with MiXCR, one row per CDR3 protein. In the table there are over 15,000 distinct CDR3 sequences, 44% of which are singletons. Germline CDR1 and CDR2: KGHSH and LQKENI. V shed 0 bases and J shed 4 bases, with 7 bases lying between them. The CDR3 runs 14 residues. The sample's time point: late sampling 161 to 241 days after vaccination in a few convalescent patients. Treatment denoted: 10-day PBMC culture with coronavirus spike peptide pools or control peptides (ViraFEST assay). PCR positivity dates ran from March to December 2020, preceding US Alpha, Beta and Delta variants. Researchers grew the cells for 10 days and then pulled out CD4+ T cells by negative selection. Turning to this clonotype: Its antigen is undetermined.

J is TRBJ1-3 and V is TRBV18, with D uncertain. The TCR sequence derives from a human donor who had recovered from COVID-19. The sample consisted of CD4+ T cells from blood, cultured in vitro, taken about 7 months after SARS-CoV-2 vaccination. CDR3 sequence (DNA): TGTGCCAGCTCACCACCGACAATGGGAAACACCATATATTTT. It is translated as CASSPPTMGNTIYF.